The source of this TCR beta chain is a study of control samples from healthy donors and cancer patients. Only in-frame clones appear in the TCRdb table, and some are missing; sequencing was by immunoSEQ multiplex PCR. The repertoire holds about 71,000 clones, approximately 89% seen once, with about a fifth in the top ten. This clone turned up a few times. This TCR derives from a man aged 60-69 years with lung cancer. Material: PBMCs.

The CDR3 DNA sequence: TGTGCCAGCAGCTCTGGGACATCCGGGGGTACGCAGTATTTT. As protein: CASSSGTSGGTQYF. This rearrangement joins TRBV7-9 to TRBJ2-3; either TRBD1 or TRBD2 may supply D (6 bases each). Germline CDR1 and CDR2: SEHNR and FQNEAQ (reference sequence). The CDR3 loop spans 14 amino acids. Trimming took 4 bases from V and 8 from J, leaving 16 bases between them. Supplemented by reference TRBV7-9 and TRBJ2-3, the full variable domain reads DTGVSQNPRHKITKRGQNVTFRCDPISEHNRLYWYRQTLGQGPEFLTYFQNEAQLEKSRLLSDRFSAERPKGSFSTLEIQRTEQGDSAMYLCASSSGTSGGTQYFGPGTRLTVL.